This T cell receptor beta chain was captured by sequencing in a study of blood T cell repertoires in COVID-19. Trimming left V 8 bases short and J 5 bases short, with 12 bases between. CDR3 length: 12 amino acids. Germline V CDR1 and CDR2: SNHLY, FYNNEI. Original analysis: Nucleated cell number was recorded as an estimate derived from reference gene primer amplification. Profiling relied on immunoSEQ multiplex PCR, and the TCRdb table lists in-frame clones only, not all of them. The V and J calls and the clone size are those of that table, but D and trimming were determined from the DNA. The table records about 180,000 clones, 88% of them present only once.

The sequence came from a young woman who had recovered from COVID-19. The sample consisted of PBMCs or T cells enriched from blood (not recorded which). The V call is TRBV2, the J call TRBJ1-1, with D hard to call. Here the CDR3 reads CASVTGITEAFF. Written as DNA, the CDR3 is TGTGCCAGCGTAACCGGGATTACTGAAGCTTTCTTT.